This T cell receptor beta chain originates from a study of blood T cell repertoires in COVID-19. Original analysis: For nucleated cells, counts were estimated from reference gene primer amplification. Profiled with immunoSEQ multiplex PCR; TCRdb holds only in-frame clones, not every one. That table gives V, J and clone size, and the DNA gave D and trimming. The table records approximately 240,000 clones, around 90% of them present only once. This TCR was sampled from a young woman who had recovered from COVID-19. Sequenced: PBMCs or T cells enriched from blood (not recorded which).

The CDR3 DNA sequence: TGCGCCAGCAGCTTGGCCTCGGGACAGGGCTACGAGCAGTACTTC. As protein: CASSLASGQGYEQYF. J is TRBJ2-7 and V is TRBV5-1, with 9 bases fitting TRBD1. The germline gives CDR1 SGHRS, CDR2 YFSETQ. The CDR3 covers 15 residues. V lost 0 bases and J lost 3; bases outside the gene matches: 4. Full variable domain (remainder filled in from reference TRBV5-1 and TRBJ2-7): KAGVTQTPRYLIKTRGQQVTLSCSPISGHRSVSWYQQTPGQGLQFLFEYFSETQRNKGNFPGRFSGRQFSNSRSEMNVSTLELGDSALYLCASSLASGQGYEQYFGPGTRLTVT.